These 29 T cell receptor beta chains originate from one sample sequenced in a study of blood T cell repertoires in COVID-19 (dated by TCRdb to about 2020). The library was generated by the immunoSEQ multiplex PCR assay. TCRdb re-hosts the immuneACCESS table, in-frame sequences only. Its copies lack some clones; in the studies checked, an unresolved V gene accounts for under half of them, and the cause for the rest is not known. The sample profile shows fewer than 150,000 clones; 70% to 90% of them were found once. The top ten clones comprise over 2.5% of the sample. Sequenced input: peripheral blood. The receptors shown here come from a man between 45 and 60 years old with acute or convalescent COVID-19.

The rearrangement links TRBV5-1 to TRBJ1-1; D ambiguous. Germline V gene sequence: CDR1 SGHRS, CDR2 YFSETQ. The V end was cut by 5 bases, the J end by 1 base, with 12 bases between. CDR3 length equals 14 residues. CDR3 nucleotides: TGCGCCAGCAGTCGGCAGGCAGGGAACACTGAAGCTTTCTTT. Amino acid sequence: CASSRQAGNTEAFF.

This chain links TRBV7-3 with TRBJ2-2; the match to TRBD1 covers 9 bases. The J segment lost 7 bases and the V segment lost 6 bases, leaving 6 bases of the junction unmatched. The CDR3 loop spans 14 amino acids. Germline V gene lookup returns CDR1 SGHTA and CDR2 FQGTGA. This chain's CDR3 is CASRGQGNGGELFF. CDR3 nucleotides: TGTGCCAGCAGGGGACAGGGAAACGGCGGGGAGCTGTTTTTT.

The chain has TRBV19 and TRBJ2-1; 9 bases fit TRBD2. Germline V gene lookup returns CDR1 LNHDA and CDR2 SQIVND (reference sequence). After removal of 3 bases from V and 6 bases from J, the junction contained 6 bases not matched to a gene. This CDR3 spans 15 amino acids. The CDR3 here is CASSIWREGPNEQFF. In nucleotides, the CDR3 is TGTGCCAGTAGTATTTGGCGGGAGGGCCCCAATGAGCAGTTCTTC.

V gene TRBV30 combines with J gene TRBJ1-4, with TRBD1 matching over 8 bases. The trim removed 7 bases at V and 8 bases at J, leaving 6 bases unmatched. Germline CDR1 is GTSNPN and CDR2 is SVGIG (reference sequence). This CDR3 region has 12 residues. CDR3 region: CALGQANEKLFF. CDR3 DNA: TGTGCCTTGGGACAGGCGAACGAAAAACTGTTTTTT.

This clone was seen a single time. Here the CDR3 DNA reads TGTGCCAGCAGTTACAACCCCTTGGCAGGGGACTATGGCTACACCTTC. Translating it yields CASSYNPLAGDYGYTF. This chain links TRBV6-5 with TRBJ1-2, with D perhaps TRBD1 (6 bases). CDR1 and CDR2 from the germline V gene are MNHEY and SVGAGI. The germline V and J ends were trimmed by 2 bases and 3 bases, with 16 bases remaining between them. The CDR3 runs 16 residues.

In its sample, this clone was seen many times. The chain uses TRBV5-1 and TRBJ2-7; 8 nucleotides align to TRBD2. Per germline, CDR1 SGHRS and CDR2 YFSETQ. Losses at the gene ends were 2 bases for V and 0 bases for J; bases not matched to a gene: 7. The CDR3 contains 16 residues. This CDR3 reads CASSLVAGPFSYEQYF. CDR3 nucleotide sequence: TGCGCCAGCAGCTTAGTAGCGGGACCTTTCTCCTACGAGCAGTACTTC.

The chain links TRBV28 to TRBJ1-5; 7 bases are shared with TRBD1. The trim removed 4 bases at V and 4 bases at J, leaving 1 base unmatched. The CDR3 is 13 residues long. CDR1 and CDR2 from the germline V gene are MDHEN and SYDVKM. CDR3 DNA sequence: TGTGCCAGCAGTTGGGACAGTAATCAGCCCCAGCATTTT. It yields the protein CASSWDSNQPQHF.

The gene calls are TRBV28 and TRBJ2-1, with TRBD2 matching over 14 bases. The CDR3 covers 22 residues. Germline V CDR1 and CDR2: MDHEN, SYDVKM. V dropped 3 bases and J dropped 5; count of bases not matched to a gene: 21. CDR3 DNA: TGTGCCAGCAGTTTTATATCACCCCTACGGACTAGCGGGAGGATCATCAACAATGAGCAGTTCTTC. This translates into CASSFISPLRTSGRIINNEQFF.

The chain has TRBV5-6 and TRBJ1-3; D ambiguous. CDR1 and CDR2 (germline): SGHDT, YYEEEE. The CDR3 sequence is 15 residues long. V lost 1 base and J lost 3, with 11 bases in between. The CDR3 DNA is TGTGCCAGCAGCTTGCTAGAGTTGGGTGGAAACACCATATATTTT. This sequence encodes CASSLLELGGNTIYF.

The chain couples TRBV11-2 to TRBJ2-2, with D unclear. CDR1 and CDR2 from the germline V gene are SGHAT and FQNNGV. V was clipped by 3 bases and J by 1 base, with 6 bases between them. The CDR3 sequence is 14 residues long. Here the CDR3 reads CASSFEVNTGELFF. The CDR3 DNA is TGTGCCAGCAGCTTTGAGGTGAACACCGGGGAGCTGTTTTTT.

The chain combines TRBV7-9 with TRBJ1-1; no clear D gene. Trimming left V 5 bases short and J 6 bases short, with 16 bases between. The germline V gene encodes CDR1 SEHNR and CDR2 FQNEAQ (reference sequence). The CDR3 is 14 amino acids. CDR3 in DNA: TGTGCCAGCAGCCCCCAACCCAACATCGCTGAAGCTTTCTTT. It translates to CASSPQPNIAEAFF.

The CDR3 is CASSAGQGNTEAFF. CDR3 in DNA: TGTGCCAGCAGTGCGGGACAGGGAAACACTGAAGCTTTCTTT. V and J are TRBV2 and TRBJ1-1, with 9 bases fitting TRBD1. CDR1 and CDR2 (germline): SNHLY, FYNNEI. This CDR3 region has 14 residues. Losses at the gene ends were 4 bases for V and 2 bases for J; bases not matched to a gene: 2.

This sequence joins TRBV12-5 and TRBJ2-7; 7 nucleotides agree with TRBD1. Unmatched junction bases numbered 14, after V lost 4 bases and J lost 2 bases. The CDR3 runs 17 residues. The germline V gene has CDR1 LGHNT and CDR2 FRNRAP. This CDR3 is CASGSILPGQTTYEQYF. As DNA, the CDR3 is TGTGCTAGTGGTTCAATCCTCCCGGGACAGACAACCTACGAGCAGTACTTC.

This rearrangement joins TRBV10-3 to TRBJ2-7; 14 nucleotides match TRBD2. Trimming cost V 4 bases and J 2 bases; bases outside gene matches: 4. CDR1 ENHRY and CDR2 SYGVKD come from the germline V gene. This CDR3 comprises 16 residues. The CDR3 loop reads CAISGGTSGSPYEQYF. CDR3 coding DNA: TGTGCCATCAGTGGCGGGACTAGCGGGAGCCCCTACGAGCAGTACTTC.

This chain links TRBV11-3 with TRBJ1-6, with TRBD1 as a possible D gene (6 bases). CDR3 length: 20 residues. Trimming removed 1 base from V and 7 bases from J, with 26 bases in between. Germline V CDR1 and CDR2: SGHNT, YENEEA. CDR3 sequence: CASSLGPRILDSTDNSPLHF. The CDR3 DNA is TGTGCCAGCAGCTTAGGACCCCGCATCCTGGACAGTACGGACAATTCACCCCTCCACTTT.

V gene TRBV3-1 (or the pseudogene TRBV3-2) combines with J gene TRBJ1-2; TRBD1 matches at 9 bases. The CDR3 totals 13 residues. V dropped 6 bases and J dropped 6; count of bases not matched to a gene: 5. Germline CDR1 and CDR2: LGHDT and YNNKEL (reference sequence). This CDR3 reads CASRRDRDNGYTF. In nucleotides, the CDR3 is TGTGCCAGCAGGAGGGACAGGGATAATGGCTACACCTTC.

V and J are TRBV2 and TRBJ1-2, with D unclear. V lost 7 bases and J lost 2, with 14 bases in between. The germline V gene encodes CDR1 SNHLY and CDR2 FYNNEI. The CDR3 is made up of 14 amino acids. The CDR3 nucleotides read TGTGCCAGCAAGGAGGGTTCCGGCAACTATGGCTACACCTTC. Translated: CASKEGSGNYGYTF.

This clone appeared once. This chain uses TRBV6-5 with TRBJ1-2; 8 bases fit TRBD1. J lost 6 bases, V lost 4 bases, and 10 bases had no gene match. Germline assignment: CDR1 MNHEY and CDR2 SVGAGI. The CDR3 loop spans 15 amino acids. The CDR3 coding sequence is TGTGCCAGCAGTTTACGCGGACAGGGTAAAGATGGCTACACCTTC. Protein: CASSLRGQGKDGYTF.

CDR3 sequence: CASSQTGEPSYEQYF. CDR3 coding DNA: TGTGCCAGCAGCCAGACAGGCGAACCTTCCTACGAGCAGTACTTC. The chain carries TRBV4-2 and TRBJ2-7; TRBD1 might be the D (6 bases). CDR1 is LGHNA, CDR2 YNFKEQ, per germline. Trimming cost V 3 bases and J 1 base, with 13 bases left between them. The CDR3 runs 15 residues.

J is TRBJ2-3 and V is TRBV6-2 or TRBV6-3; 8 positions match TRBD2. The length of the CDR3 is 15 residues. With V trimmed by 6 bases and J by 4 bases, 9 bases remained unmatched. CDR1 and CDR2 from the germline V gene are MNHEY and SVGEGT. Written as DNA, the CDR3 is TGTGCCAGCAGCTTATCTACGGGGGGGCCAGATACGCAGTATTTT. Protein sequence: CASSLSTGGPDTQYF.

The V gene is TRBV6-5, the J gene TRBJ2-3; TRBD1 agrees at 9 bases. The CDR3 covers 12 residues. CDR1 is MNHEY, CDR2 SVGAGI, per germline. Losses at the gene ends were 11 bases for V and 6 bases for J; bases not matched to a gene: 6. CDR3 bases: TGTGCCGGAAGAACAGGGGGCGATACGCAGTATTTT. Protein: CAGRTGGDTQYF.

The chain carries TRBV30 and TRBJ2-7, with D possibly matching TRBD2 (5 bases). The CDR3 consists of 13 residues. Germline CDR1 and CDR2: GTSNPN and SVGIG (reference sequence). V dropped 5 bases and J dropped 0 bases, with 11 bases sitting between them. CDR3 sequence reads: CAWGNGVSYEQYF. The CDR3 DNA is TGTGCCTGGGGAAACGGGGTCTCCTACGAGCAGTACTTC.

CDR3: CASSVRGTHNEKLFF. The CDR3 DNA follows: TGTGCCAGCAGCGTGCGGGGGACCCATAATGAAAAACTGTTTTTT. The V gene is TRBV5-8, the J gene TRBJ1-4, with D possibly being TRBD1 (5 bases). The CDR3 is 15 amino acids. CDR1 is SGHTS, CDR2 YDEGEE, per germline. Deletions cut 4 bases from V and 4 bases from J, with 14 bases between. Complete variable domain (other parts from reference TRBV5-8 and TRBJ1-4): EAGVTQSPTHLIKTRGQQATLRCSPISGHTSVYWYQQALGLGLQFLLWYDEGEERNRGNFPPRFSGRQFPNYSSELNVNALELEDSALYLCASSVRGTHNEKLFFGSGTQLSVL.

This chain joins TRBV15 and TRBJ1-6; perhaps TRBD1 as D (6 bases). Germline assignment: CDR1 LNHNV and CDR2 YYDKDF (reference sequence). The V end lost 0 bases, the J end lost 10 bases, and 13 bases lay between the germline ends. CDR3 size: 15 residues. CDR3: CATSRDTAGQSPLHF. CDR3 in DNA: TGTGCCACCAGCAGAGATACGGCAGGACAGTCACCCCTCCACTTT.

A single count supports this clone. The chain carries TRBV20-1 and TRBJ2-4, with 9 bases that match TRBD1. The length of the CDR3 is 16 residues. V was clipped by 3 bases and J by 6 bases; unmatched bases: 12. Germline loops: CDR1 DFQATT, CDR2 SNEGSKA (reference sequence). Written as DNA, the CDR3 is TGCAGTGCTAGTTGGGTCGCCACGGGACAGGGAAACATTCAGTACTTC. Translated, it gives CSASWVATGQGNIQYF.

In its sample, this clone was seen once. This rearrangement joins TRBV5-5 to TRBJ1-1; TRBD1 agrees at 8 bases. The length of the CDR3 is 13 residues. CDR1 is SGHKS, CDR2 YYEKEE, per germline (reference sequence). Trimming removed 0 bases from V and 5 bases from J; junction bases left unmatched: 0. The CDR3: CASSLGDRTEAFF. CDR3 sequence (DNA): TGTGCCAGCAGCTTGGGGGACAGGACTGAAGCTTTCTTT. The full variable domain, its missing parts supplied by reference TRBV5-5 and TRBJ1-1, is DAGVTQSPTHLIKTRGQQVTLRCSPISGHKSVSWYQQVLGQGPQFIFQYYEKEERGRGNFPDRFSARQFPNYSSELNVNALLLGDSALYLCASSLGDRTEAFFGQGTRLTVV.

The chain uses TRBV4-1 and TRBJ2-2, with a tentative D call TRBD2 (5 bases). From germline, CDR1 is MGHRA and CDR2 YSYEKL. The V end was cut by 1 base, the J end by 6 bases, with 9 bases between. The length of the CDR3 is 14 residues. In DNA form, the CDR3 reads TGCGCCAGCAGCCAAGGAGAACTAGCCGGGGAGCTGTTTTTT. It codes for CASSQGELAGELFF.

This clone came up once. This sequence joins TRBV14 and TRBJ1-6; perhaps TRBD1 as D (5 bases). CDR1 is SGHDN and CDR2 is FVKESK in the germline V gene. Trimming removed 1 base at V and 8 bases at J, with 12 bases between. The length of the CDR3 is 15 residues. Here the CDR3 reads CASSQGPGWDSPLHF. CDR3 coding DNA: TGTGCCAGCAGCCAAGGCCCAGGGTGGGATTCACCCCTCCACTTT.

The chain has TRBV9 and TRBJ2-1; a possible D gene is TRBD2 (5 bases). The V end lost 0 bases, the J end lost 0 bases, and 10 bases lay between the germline ends. The CDR3 spans 16 residues. Germline V CDR1 and CDR2: SGDLS, YYNGEE. CDR3 protein: CASSVAYGVSYNEQFF. CDR3 DNA sequence: TGTGCCAGCAGCGTAGCTTACGGGGTCTCCTACAATGAGCAGTTCTTC.